This is a list of T cell receptor beta chains from one sample in a study of T cell changes during pregnancy in multiple sclerosis. The protocol was immunoSEQ multiplex PCR, while the TCRdb copy is restricted to in-frame clones and leaves out a portion. The data show around 78,000 clones, with 91% seen just once and under 0.9% held by the top ten. Material: peripheral blood, obtained in the third trimester of pregnancy. The receptors here all came from a female donor in good health, enrolled as a control in a pregnancy study. Each CDR3 is given with its conserved first and last residue.

v_gene	CDR3aa
TRBV18	CASSPGGHKYEQYF
TRBV28	CASSLVRGHYGYTF
TRBV6-5	CASTLAGSPHEQYF
TRBV27	CASSFGIYSYNEQFF
TRBV6-5	CASTRGNTIYF
TRBV7-2	CASSLGTADTQYF
TRBV1	CTTTRGDQPQHF
TRBV15	CATSRERGGVSQPQHF
TRBV19	CASTMKGAADSNQPQHF
TRBV19	CASSKGQLNYGYTF
TRBV2	CASSVWLADHGELFF
TRBV28	CASSFVQQGHTYEQYF
TRBV6-1	CASRYDRGQVTEAFF
TRBV28	CASQTRPYGYTF
TRBV18	CASSDKLAGATDTQYF
TRBV7-9	CASSQLLGEETQYF
TRBV4-2	CASSQEGQGASGANVLTF
TRBV7-8	CASSPGQAASNQYSNQPQHF
TRBV7-9	CASARAPSTDTQYF
TRBV11-2	CASSFGTRDDYGYTF
TRBV9	CASSVRGQGVNEQYF
TRBV9	CASSGRDVGSGNTIYF
TRBV29-1	CSVAAASGGNQYF
TRBV6-7	CASSPPGKLNPSDYGYTF
TRBV7-2	CASSSGGLGNEQFF
TRBV7-2	CASSTRTSGKETQYF
TRBV7-2	CASSFTGSNSPLHF
TRBV27	CASSLSTGANVLTF
TRBV13	CASSYRTSWNTGELFF
TRBV5-1	CASSLAGNTGELFF
TRBV4-1	CASSPPGSSGNTIYF
TRBV4-3	CASSQEGQANNYEQYF
TRBV6-5	CASRRTGSTYEQYF
TRBV6-1	CASSEGGINTEAFF
TRBV10-3	CAISEESGRFYEQFF